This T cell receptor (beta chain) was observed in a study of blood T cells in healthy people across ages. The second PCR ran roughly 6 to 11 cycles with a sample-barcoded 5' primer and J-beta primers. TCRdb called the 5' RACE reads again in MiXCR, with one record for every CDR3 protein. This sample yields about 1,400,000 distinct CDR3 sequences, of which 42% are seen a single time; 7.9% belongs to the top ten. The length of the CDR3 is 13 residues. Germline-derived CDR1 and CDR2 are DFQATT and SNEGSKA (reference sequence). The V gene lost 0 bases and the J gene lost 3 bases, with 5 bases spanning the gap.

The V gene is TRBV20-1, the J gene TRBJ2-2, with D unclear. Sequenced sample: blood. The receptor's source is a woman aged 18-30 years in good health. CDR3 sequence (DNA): TGCAGTGCTAGAGAGGGTTACACCGGGGAGCTGTTTTTT. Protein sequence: CSAREGYTGELFF.